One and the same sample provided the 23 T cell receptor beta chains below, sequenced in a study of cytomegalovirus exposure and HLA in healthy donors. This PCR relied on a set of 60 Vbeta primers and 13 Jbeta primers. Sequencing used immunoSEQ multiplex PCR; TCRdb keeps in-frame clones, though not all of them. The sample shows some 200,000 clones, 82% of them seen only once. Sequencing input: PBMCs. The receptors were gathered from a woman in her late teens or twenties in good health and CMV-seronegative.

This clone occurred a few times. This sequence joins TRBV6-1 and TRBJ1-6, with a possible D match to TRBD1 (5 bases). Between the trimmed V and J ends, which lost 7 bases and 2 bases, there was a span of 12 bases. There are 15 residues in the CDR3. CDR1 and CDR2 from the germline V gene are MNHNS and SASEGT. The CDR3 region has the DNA TGTGCCAGCACCCTAGGACACCCCTATAATTCACCCCTCCACTTT. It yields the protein CASTLGHPYNSPLHF.

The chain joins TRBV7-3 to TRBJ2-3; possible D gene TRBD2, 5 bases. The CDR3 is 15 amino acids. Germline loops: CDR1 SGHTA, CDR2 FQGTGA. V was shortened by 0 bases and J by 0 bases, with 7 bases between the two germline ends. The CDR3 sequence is CASSLTAGSTDTQYF. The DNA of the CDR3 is TGTGCCAGCAGCTTAACGGCGGGTAGCACAGATACGCAGTATTTT.

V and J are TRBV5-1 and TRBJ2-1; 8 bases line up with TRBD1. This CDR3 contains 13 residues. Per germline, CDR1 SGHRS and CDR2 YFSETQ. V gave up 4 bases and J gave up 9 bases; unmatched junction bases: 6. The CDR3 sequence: CASSIQGAAEQFF. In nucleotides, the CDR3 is TGCGCCAGCAGCATCCAGGGGGCGGCTGAGCAGTTCTTC.

The CDR3 loop reads CASSLGQANGYTF. CDR3 coding DNA: TGTGCCAGCAGTCTCGGACAGGCTAATGGCTACACCTTC. The chain carries TRBV7-2 and TRBJ1-2, with 7 bases lining up with TRBD1. The V segment lost 6 bases and the J segment 6 bases; nucleotides outside the gene matches: 7. The CDR3 is 13 amino acids. Germline CDR1 is SGHTA and CDR2 is FQGNSA.

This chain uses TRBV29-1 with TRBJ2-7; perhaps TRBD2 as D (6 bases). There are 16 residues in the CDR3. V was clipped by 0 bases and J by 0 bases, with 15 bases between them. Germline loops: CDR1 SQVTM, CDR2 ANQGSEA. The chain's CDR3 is CSVEDRTGTSSYEQYF. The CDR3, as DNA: TGCAGCGTTGAAGACCGGACCGGGACTTCCTCCTACGAGCAGTACTTC.

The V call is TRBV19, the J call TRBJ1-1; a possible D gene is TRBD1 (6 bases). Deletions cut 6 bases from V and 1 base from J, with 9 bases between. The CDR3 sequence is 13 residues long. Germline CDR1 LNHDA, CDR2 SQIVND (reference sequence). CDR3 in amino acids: CASSPTGNTEAFF. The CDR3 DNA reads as TGTGCCAGTAGCCCGACAGGGAACACTGAAGCTTTCTTT.

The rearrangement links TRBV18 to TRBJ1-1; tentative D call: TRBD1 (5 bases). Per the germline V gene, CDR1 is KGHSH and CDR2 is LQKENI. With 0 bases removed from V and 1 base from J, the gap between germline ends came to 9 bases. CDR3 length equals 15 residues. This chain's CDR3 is CASSPPGLQNTEAFF. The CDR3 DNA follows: TGTGCCAGCTCACCACCGGGACTCCAGAACACTGAAGCTTTCTTT.

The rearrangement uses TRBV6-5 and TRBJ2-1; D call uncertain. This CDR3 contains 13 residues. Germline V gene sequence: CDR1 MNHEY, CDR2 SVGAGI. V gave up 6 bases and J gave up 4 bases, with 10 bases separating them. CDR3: CASSSTIYNEQFF. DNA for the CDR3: TGTGCCAGCAGCTCCACTATTTACAATGAGCAGTTCTTC.

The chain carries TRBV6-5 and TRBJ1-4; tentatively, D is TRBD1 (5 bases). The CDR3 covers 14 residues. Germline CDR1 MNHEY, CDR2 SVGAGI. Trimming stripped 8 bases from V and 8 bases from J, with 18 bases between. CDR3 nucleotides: TGTGCCAGCTTGGTCAGGGAAGAAAGGGAAAAACTGTTTTTT. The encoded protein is CASLVREEREKLFF.

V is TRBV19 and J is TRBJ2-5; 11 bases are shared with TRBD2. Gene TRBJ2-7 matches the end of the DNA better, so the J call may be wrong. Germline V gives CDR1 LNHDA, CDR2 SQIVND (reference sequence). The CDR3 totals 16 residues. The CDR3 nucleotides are TGTGCCAGTAGCGGCCAAACTAGCGGGAGAACCTACGAGCAGTACTTC. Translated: CASSGQTSGRTYEQYF.

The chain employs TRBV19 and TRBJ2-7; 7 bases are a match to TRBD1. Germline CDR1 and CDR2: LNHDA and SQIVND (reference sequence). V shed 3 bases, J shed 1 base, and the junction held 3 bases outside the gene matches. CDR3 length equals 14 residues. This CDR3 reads CASSIRDSSYEQYF. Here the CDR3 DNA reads TGTGCCAGTAGTATCCGGGACAGTTCCTACGAGCAGTACTTC.

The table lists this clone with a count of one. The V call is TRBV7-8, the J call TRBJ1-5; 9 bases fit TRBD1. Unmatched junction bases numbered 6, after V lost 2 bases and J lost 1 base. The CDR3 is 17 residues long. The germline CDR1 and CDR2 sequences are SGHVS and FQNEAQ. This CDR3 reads CASSLSTGGTSNQPQHF. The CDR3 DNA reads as TGTGCCAGCAGCTTAAGCACAGGGGGCACGAGCAATCAGCCCCAGCATTTT.

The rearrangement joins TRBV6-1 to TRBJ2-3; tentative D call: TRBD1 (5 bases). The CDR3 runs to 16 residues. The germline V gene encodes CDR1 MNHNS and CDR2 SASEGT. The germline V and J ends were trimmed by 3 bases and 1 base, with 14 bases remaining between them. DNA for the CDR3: TGTGCCAGCAGTGACCTTAGGGGATTTGGCACAGATACGCAGTATTTT. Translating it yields CASSDLRGFGTDTQYF.

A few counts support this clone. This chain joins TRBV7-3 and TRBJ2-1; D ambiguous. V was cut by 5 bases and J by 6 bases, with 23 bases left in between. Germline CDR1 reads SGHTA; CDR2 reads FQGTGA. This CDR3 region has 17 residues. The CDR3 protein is CASSPLPRGLLTNEQFF. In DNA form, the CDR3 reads TGTGCCAGCAGCCCTCTACCAAGAGGCTTGTTGACCAATGAGCAGTTCTTC.

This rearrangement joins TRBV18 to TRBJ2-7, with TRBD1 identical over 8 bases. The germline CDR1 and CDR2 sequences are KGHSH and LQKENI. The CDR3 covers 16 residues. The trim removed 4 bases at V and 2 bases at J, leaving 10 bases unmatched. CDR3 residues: CASSRGGTGPPYEQYF. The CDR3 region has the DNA TGTGCCAGCTCACGAGGCGGGACAGGACCACCCTACGAGCAGTACTTC.

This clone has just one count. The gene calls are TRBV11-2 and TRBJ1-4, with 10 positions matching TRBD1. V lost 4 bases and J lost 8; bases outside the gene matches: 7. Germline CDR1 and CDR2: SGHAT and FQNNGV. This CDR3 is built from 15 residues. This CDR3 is CASSSRQGAEEKLFF. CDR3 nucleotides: TGTGCCAGCAGCTCACGACAGGGGGCGGAAGAAAAACTGTTTTTT.

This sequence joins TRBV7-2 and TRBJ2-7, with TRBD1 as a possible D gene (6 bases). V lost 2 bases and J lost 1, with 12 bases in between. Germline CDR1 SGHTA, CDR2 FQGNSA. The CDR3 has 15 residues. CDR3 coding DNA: TGTGCCAGCAGCTTACAAGCAGGGGATTCCTACGAGCAGTACTTC. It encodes CASSLQAGDSYEQYF.

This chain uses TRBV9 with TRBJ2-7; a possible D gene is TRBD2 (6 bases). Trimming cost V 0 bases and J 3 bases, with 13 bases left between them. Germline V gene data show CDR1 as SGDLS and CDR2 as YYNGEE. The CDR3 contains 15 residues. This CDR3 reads CASSVGIGEVYEQYF. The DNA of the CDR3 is TGTGCCAGCAGCGTAGGTATAGGGGAGGTCTACGAGCAGTACTTC. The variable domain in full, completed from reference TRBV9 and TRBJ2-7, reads DSGVTQTPKHLITATGQRVTLRCSPRSGDLSVYWYQQSLDQGLQFLIQYYNGEERAKGNILERFSAQQFPDLHSELNLSSLELGDSALYFCASSVGIGEVYEQYFGPGTRLTVT.

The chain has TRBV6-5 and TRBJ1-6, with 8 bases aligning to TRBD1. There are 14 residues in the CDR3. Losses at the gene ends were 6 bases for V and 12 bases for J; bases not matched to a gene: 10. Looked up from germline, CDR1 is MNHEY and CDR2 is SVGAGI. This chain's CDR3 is CASREDRVSGPLHF. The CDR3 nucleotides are TGTGCCAGCAGGGAGGACAGGGTATCTGGACCCCTCCACTTT.

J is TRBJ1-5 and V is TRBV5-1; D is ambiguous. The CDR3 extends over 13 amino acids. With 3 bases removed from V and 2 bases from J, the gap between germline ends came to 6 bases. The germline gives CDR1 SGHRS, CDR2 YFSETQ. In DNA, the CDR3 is TGCGCCAGCAGCTACGGGGGCAATCAGCCCCAGCATTTT. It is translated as CASSYGGNQPQHF.

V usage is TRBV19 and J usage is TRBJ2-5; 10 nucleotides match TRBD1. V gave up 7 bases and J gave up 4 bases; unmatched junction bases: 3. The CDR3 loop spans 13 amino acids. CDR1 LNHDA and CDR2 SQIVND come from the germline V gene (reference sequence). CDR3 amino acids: CASTGTGAETQYF. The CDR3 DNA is TGTGCCAGTACAGGGACAGGGGCAGAGACCCAGTACTTC. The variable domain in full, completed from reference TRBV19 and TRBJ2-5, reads DGGITQSPKYLFRKEGQNVTLSCEQNLNHDAMYWYRQDPGQGLRLIYYSQIVNDFQKGDIAEGYSVSREKKESFPLTVTSAQKNPTAFYLCASTGTGAETQYFGPGTRLLVL.

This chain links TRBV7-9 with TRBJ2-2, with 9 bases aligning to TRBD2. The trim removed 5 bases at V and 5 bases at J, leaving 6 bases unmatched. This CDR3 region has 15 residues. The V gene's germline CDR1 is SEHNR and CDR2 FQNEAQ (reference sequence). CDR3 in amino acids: CASSPGTSRTGELFF. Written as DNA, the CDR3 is TGTGCCAGCAGCCCAGGGACTAGCAGGACCGGGGAGCTGTTTTTT.

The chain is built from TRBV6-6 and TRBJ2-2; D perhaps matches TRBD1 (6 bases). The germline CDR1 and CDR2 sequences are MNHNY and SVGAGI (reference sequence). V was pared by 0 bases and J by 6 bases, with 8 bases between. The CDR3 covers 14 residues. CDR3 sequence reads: CASSYSRGSGELFF. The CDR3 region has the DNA TGTGCCAGCAGTTACTCGAGGGGGTCCGGGGAGCTGTTTTTT.